A single T cell receptor beta chain is shown here with its context. Antigen specificity is unknown. Germline V gives CDR1 SNHLY, CDR2 FYNNEI. The ends were cut back, 1 base at V and 4 bases at J, with 5 bases in the middle. There are 14 residues in the CDR3. The data belong to a study of graft-versus-host responses after intestinal transplantation. This table comes from immunoSEQ multiplex PCR, and its TCRdb copy is limited to in-frame clones, with some not included. The sample lists more than 65,000 clones; 94% were seen once. The sequencing here drew on unstimulated CD8+ T cells sorted from spleen or lymph node cells, taken before intestinal transplant. This receptor was obtained from a human donor who received an intestinal transplant. V usage is TRBV2 and J usage is TRBJ2-6; D not certain. The CDR3 bases are TGTGCCAGCAGTGAAGGCCTCGGGGCCAACGTCCTGACTTTC. This encodes CASSEGLGANVLTF.